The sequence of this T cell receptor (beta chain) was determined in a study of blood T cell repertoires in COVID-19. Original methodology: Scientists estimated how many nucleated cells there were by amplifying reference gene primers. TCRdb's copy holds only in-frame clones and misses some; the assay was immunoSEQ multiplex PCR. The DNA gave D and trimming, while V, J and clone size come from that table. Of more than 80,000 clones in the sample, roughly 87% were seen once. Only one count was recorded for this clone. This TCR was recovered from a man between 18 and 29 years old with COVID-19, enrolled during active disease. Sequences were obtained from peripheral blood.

The CDR3 region has the DNA TGTGCCAGCAGCAAGGCAGGGAGGGATTGGAATGAGCAGTTCTTC. It translates to CASSKAGRDWNEQFF. This rearrangement joins TRBV7-2 to TRBJ2-1, with TRBD2 matching over 7 bases. The germline V gene encodes CDR1 SGHTA and CDR2 FQGNSA. This CDR3 spans 15 amino acids. The V gene end was trimmed by 5 bases and the J gene end by 7 bases; junction bases not matched to a gene: 11. The entire variable domain, with the rest obtained from reference TRBV7-2 and TRBJ2-1, is as follows: GAGVSQSPSNKVTEKGKDVELRCDPISGHTALYWYRQSLGQGLEFLIYFQGNSAPDKSGLPSDRFSAERTGGSVSTLTIQRTQQEDSAVYLCASSKAGRDWNEQFFGPGTRLTVL.